This is a list of T cell receptor beta chains from one sample in a study of T cell responses to AZD1222 COVID-19 vaccine. The data were produced by immunoSEQ multiplex PCR, yet TCRdb's version contains in-frame clones alone and is incomplete. The sample yields tens of thousands of clones, more than 85% seen once. The specimen was peripheral blood, collected 28 days after the second AZD1222 dose. These receptors came from an adult who received the AZD1222 COVID-19 vaccine. Each CDR3 is given with its conserved first and last residue. Fields, in order: V gene, D gene, J gene, clone size, CDR3 length, CDR3 protein, CDR3 DNA. D genes are given only for firm matches. A clone size is listed for some rows: how often the clone was seen (once, few, many), or a class if it is expanded.

TRBV5-4,.,TRBJ2-7,.,14,CASRGDQRSYEQYF,TGTGCCAGCAGGGGCGACCAGCGTTCCTACGAGCAGTACTTC
TRBV12-3/TRBV12-4,.,TRBJ1-2,.,13,CASSRDIPRGYTF,TGTGCCAGCAGTCGGGACATCCCGAGGGGCTACACCTTC
TRBV6-1,.,TRBJ2-5,.,19,CASSEPFIYRGDKAETQYF,TGTGCCAGCAGTGAACCCTTTATATACAGAGGGGACAAGGCGGAGACCCAGTACTTC
TRBV7-2,.,TRBJ1-2,.,12,CASSFGDYGYTF,TGTGCCAGCAGCTTCGGGGACTATGGCTACACCTTC
TRBV18,.,TRBJ1-1,.,14,CASSNQGPNTEAFF,TGTGCCAGCTCGAATCAGGGGCCGAACACTGAAGCTTTCTTT
TRBV18,.,TRBJ2-5,.,15,CASSPGERPGRTQYF,TGTGCCAGCTCACCCGGGGAGAGGCCGGGACGGACCCAGTACTTC
TRBV15,.,TRBJ1-2,.,16,CATSRDLGTPLYGYTF,TGTGCCACCAGCAGAGATCTGGGCACACCTCTATATGGCTACACCTTC
TRBV6-2/TRBV6-3,.,TRBJ1-5,.,16,CASSYSGGPSNQPQHF,TGTGCCAGCAGTTACTCGGGCGGCCCTAGCAATCAGCCCCAGCATTTT
TRBV19,TRBD1,TRBJ1-5,.,14,CASSPDRELQPQHF,TGTGCCAGTAGCCCGGACAGGGAACTTCAGCCCCAGCATTTT
TRBV10-1,.,TRBJ1-2,once,13,CASSERGLYGYTF,TGCGCCAGCAGCGAAAGGGGTCTATATGGCTACACCTTC
TRBV5-1,TRBD2,TRBJ2-3,once,15,CASSLLAGATDTQYF,TGCGCCAGCAGCTTACTAGCGGGAGCGACAGATACGCAGTATTTT
TRBV7-7,TRBD2,TRBJ2-1,.,15,CASSSLAGVAHEQFF,TGTGCCAGCAGCTCTCTAGCGGGAGTGGCCCATGAGCAGTTCTTC
TRBV30,.,TRBJ1-5,.,13,CAWGWGGGQPQHF,TGTGCCTGGGGATGGGGGGGAGGTCAGCCCCAGCATTTT
TRBV27,TRBD1,TRBJ2-3,.,16,CASSLTTGGLSDTQYF,TGTGCCAGCAGTTTAACGACAGGGGGCCTTTCAGATACGCAGTATTTT
TRBV10-3,.,TRBJ1-6,.,15,CAISAGTPDNSPLHF,TGTGCCATCAGTGCCGGGACACCAGATAATTCACCCCTCCACTTT
TRBV5-6,.,TRBJ2-5,.,15,CASSLGGGAGETQYF,TGTGCCAGCAGCTTGGGGGGCGGCGCGGGAGAGACCCAGTACTTC
TRBV7-5,.,TRBJ2-3,.,17,CVRSLANPKPYTDTQYF,TGTGTCAGAAGCTTAGCGAACCCGAAGCCATACACAGATACGCAGTATTTT
TRBV5-1,.,TRBJ2-7,.,14,CASSLVVAAHEQYF,TGCGCCAGCAGCTTGGTAGTAGCGGCCCACGAGCAGTACTTC
TRBV7-8,.,TRBJ1-2,.,16,CASSLAGGHLLRGYTF,TGTGCCAGCAGCTTAGCGGGGGGACACCTTTTACGTGGCTACACCTTC
TRBV29-1,.,TRBJ1-1,.,15,CSAGSGALLNTEAFF,TGCAGCGCTGGGAGTGGGGCCCTCCTGAACACTGAAGCTTTCTTT
TRBV19,TRBD2,TRBJ2-1,.,16,CASSARLAGGKGEQFF,TGTGCCAGTAGTGCCCGACTAGCGGGAGGCAAGGGTGAGCAGTTCTTC
TRBV11-3,TRBD1,TRBJ2-7,.,15,CASSFLGTGPYEQYF,TGTGCCAGCAGCTTCTTAGGGACAGGGCCCTACGAGCAGTACTTC